Here is one TCR beta chain with its context. Its antigen is still unknown. This sample was taken from a study of radiotherapy plus CTLA-4 blockade in lung cancer. Findings of the study overall: Blood saw expansion of tumor-derived TCR clones after radiotherapy plus ipilimumab.

Germline CDR1 SGHRS, CDR2 YFSETQ. J lost 0 bases, V lost 4 bases, and 9 bases had no gene match. The CDR3 is 17 amino acids. Libraries were prepared by immunoSEQ multiplex PCR; TCRdb keeps only in-frame clonotypes and omits some of them. Of 45,000 to 60,000 clones listed, about 76% are singletons. The source material was peripheral blood, sampled from a patient treated with radiotherapy plus ipilimumab. This clonotype was obtained from a human donor with non-small cell lung cancer whose response to radiotherapy plus ipilimumab could not be evaluated. The chain carries TRBV5-1 and TRBJ1-3; 8 bases line up with TRBD1. CDR3 in DNA: TGCGCCAGCAGCCCAGGACCGGGACAGGACTCTGGAAACACCATATATTTT. It translates to CASSPGPGQDSGNTIYF.